Listed here are 11 T cell receptor beta chains from one sample, sequenced in a study of technical replicates of blood from a handful of donors. Libraries were prepared by immunoSEQ multiplex PCR; TCRdb keeps only in-frame clonotypes and omits some of them. This table holds roughly 80,000 clones, 75% to 95% found once. The specimen sequenced was T cells isolated from PBMCs. These receptors came from a human donor in good health.

This rearrangement joins TRBV5-4 to TRBJ2-7; TRBD1 matches at 8 bases. CDR1 and CDR2 from the germline V gene are SGHNT and YYREEE (reference sequence). The ends lost 2 bases at V and 2 bases at J; junction bases unmatched: 15. The CDR3 loop spans 18 amino acids. CDR3 amino acids: CASSLPGQARRQTYEQYF. The CDR3 DNA sequence: TGTGCCAGCAGCTTACCGGGACAGGCCCGCCGACAGACCTACGAGCAGTACTTC.

V is TRBV6-5 and J is TRBJ1-1; 7 bases are a match to TRBD1. V lost 6 bases to trimming and J lost 4 bases; unmatched junction nucleotides: 11. From germline, CDR1 is MNHEY and CDR2 SVGAGI. The CDR3 is 15 amino acids. In DNA, the CDR3 is TGTGCCAGCAGATCCAAGACAGGGAAGGGCACTGAAGCTTTCTTT. Residues: CASRSKTGKGTEAFF.

The table lists this clone with a count of one. CDR3 in DNA: TGTGCCAGCAGCTTCGGACTAGCGGGGTTCCACTACGAGCAGTACTTC. Its translation: CASSFGLAGFHYEQYF. V usage is TRBV12-1 and J usage is TRBJ2-7; the table's D call, TRBD2, was not checked against the DNA. TRBV12-1 is reported as a pseudogene. The CDR3 is made up of 16 amino acids.

The J gene is TRBJ2-2, the V gene TRBV19; D gene ambiguous. V dropped 4 bases and J dropped 2 bases, with 5 bases sitting between them. Germline V gene sequence: CDR1 LNHDA, CDR2 SQIVND (reference sequence). This CDR3 is built from 13 residues. The CDR3 region is CASSTLNTGELFF. As DNA, the CDR3 is TGTGCCAGTAGTACCTTAAACACCGGGGAGCTGTTTTTT.

The chain couples TRBV7-9 to TRBJ1-1, with D possibly matching TRBD1 (6 bases). The CDR3 is 13 residues long. The V gene lost 2 bases and the J gene lost 4 bases, with 8 bases spanning the gap. From germline, CDR1 is SEHNR and CDR2 FQNEAQ (reference sequence). CDR3 amino acids: CASSLSGATEAFF. In nucleotides, the CDR3 is TGTGCCAGCAGCTTATCAGGGGCCACTGAAGCTTTCTTT.

The chain carries TRBV30 and TRBJ2-5, with TRBD2 matching 11 bases. Trimming took 0 bases from V and 0 from J; bases not matched to a gene: 0. Germline lookup yields CDR1 GTSNPN and CDR2 SVGIG (reference sequence). The CDR3 runs 15 residues. The CDR3 region is CAWSVLAGDQETQYF. In DNA, the CDR3 is TGTGCCTGGAGTGTACTAGCGGGGGACCAAGAGACCCAGTACTTC.

The CDR3 reads CAWSVQYEQYF. DNA for the CDR3: TGTGCCTGGAGTGTACAGTACGAGCAGTACTTC. This rearrangement joins TRBV30 to TRBJ2-7; D remains ambiguous. The CDR3 extends over 11 amino acids. Trimming cost V 0 bases and J 4 bases, with 4 bases left between them. Germline V gives CDR1 GTSNPN, CDR2 SVGIG (reference sequence).

The count of this clone is one. The chain is built from TRBV28 and TRBJ1-3, with D unclear. The CDR3 totals 18 residues. The V gene's germline CDR1 is MDHEN and CDR2 SYDVKM. V was pared by 4 bases and J by 2 bases, with 21 bases between. The CDR3 is CASSSSGILLQPGNTIYF. The CDR3 nucleotides read TGTGCCAGCAGTTCCTCCGGGATCTTGTTGCAACCTGGAAACACCATATATTTT. Variable domain in full (rest from reference TRBV28 and TRBJ1-3): DVKVTQSSRYLVKRTGEKVFLECVQDMDHENMFWYRQDPGLGLRLIYFSYDVKMKEKGDIPEGYSVSREKKERFSLILESASTNQTSMYLCASSSSGILLQPGNTIYFGEGSWLTVV.

The rearrangement uses TRBV7-9 and TRBJ1-2; the D gene is possibly TRBD1 (6 bases). CDR3 length: 12 residues. Germline values: CDR1 SEHNR, CDR2 FQNEAQ (reference sequence). The V end lost 5 bases, the J end lost 4 bases, and 8 bases lay between the germline ends. This CDR3 is CASSPDSYGYTF. CDR3 nucleotides: TGTGCCAGCAGCCCGGACAGCTATGGCTACACCTTC.

The V call is TRBV4-1, the J call TRBJ2-7; 9 nucleotides line up with TRBD2. J was trimmed by 7 bases and V by 3 bases; bases with no gene match: 7. The CDR3 is made up of 14 amino acids. Germline lookup yields CDR1 MGHRA and CDR2 YSYEKL. For the CDR3, the DNA is TGCGCCAGCAGCCAGCATGCGGGGGGGGATGAGCAGTACTTC. Protein sequence: CASSQHAGGDEQYF.

The V call is TRBV9, the J call TRBJ2-3, with TRBD2 matching 11 bases. Trimming removed 1 base from V and 6 bases from J; junction bases left unmatched: 1. Germline V gene sequence: CDR1 SGDLS, CDR2 YYNGEE. The CDR3 has 14 amino acids. The CDR3 bases are TGTGCCAGCAGCGTATCTAGCGGGGGGGATACGCAGTATTTT. This encodes CASSVSSGGDTQYF.